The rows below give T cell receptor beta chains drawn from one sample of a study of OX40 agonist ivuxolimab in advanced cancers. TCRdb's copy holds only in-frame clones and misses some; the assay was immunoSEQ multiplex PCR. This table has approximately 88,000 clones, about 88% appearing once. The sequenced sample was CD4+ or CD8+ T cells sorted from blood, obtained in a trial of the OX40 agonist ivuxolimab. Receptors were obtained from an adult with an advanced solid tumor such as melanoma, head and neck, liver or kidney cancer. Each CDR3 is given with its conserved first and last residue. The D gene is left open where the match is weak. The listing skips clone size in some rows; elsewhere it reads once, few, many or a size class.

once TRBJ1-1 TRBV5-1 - TGCGCCAGCAGCCCAGAGGCCCAGGTCGCTGAAGCTTTCTTT CASSPEAQVAEAFF
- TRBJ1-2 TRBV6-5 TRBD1 TGTGCCAGCAGCCAACAGGGGCCCGTTTCCTATGGCTACACCTTC CASSQQGPVSYGYTF
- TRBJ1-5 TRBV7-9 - TGTGCCAGCAGCTTAGGATCAGGGCCCCAGCATTTT CASSLGSGPQHF
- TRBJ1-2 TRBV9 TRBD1 TGTGCCAGCAGCACTCGGACAGGGGGCGCAGAAGGCTACACCTTC CASSTRTGGAEGYTF
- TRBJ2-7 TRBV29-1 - TGCAGCGCCACAATCGGCGGGGACTCCTACGAGCAGTACTTC CSATIGGDSYEQYF
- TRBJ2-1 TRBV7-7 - TGTGCTAGCAGCTTAGTAGTGGGGGGGCGCGATGAGCAGTTCTTC CASSLVVGGRDEQFF
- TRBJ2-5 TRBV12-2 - TGTGCAAGTCGCTTAGAAGTTTACTTC CASRLEVYF
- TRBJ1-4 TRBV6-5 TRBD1 TGTGCCAGCAGCCGGGACAGGGTTTCTGAAAAACTGTTTTTT CASSRDRVSEKLFF
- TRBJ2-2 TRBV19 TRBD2 TGTGCCAGTAGTCCCCTAGCGGGGGGGGAGCTGTTTTTT CASSPLAGGELFF
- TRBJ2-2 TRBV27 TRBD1 TGTGCCAGCAGTGGGGACAGGTCCACCGGGGAGCTGTTTTTT CASSGDRSTGELFF
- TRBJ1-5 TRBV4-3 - TGCGCCAGCAGCCAAGATCTCTATCAGCCCCAGCATTTT CASSQDLYQPQHF
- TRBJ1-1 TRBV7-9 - TGTGCCAGCAGCTTTTCCTATGAAGCTTTCTTT CASSFSYEAFF
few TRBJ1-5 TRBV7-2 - TGTGCCAGCAGCCTGCTACGTCAGCCCCAGCATTTT CASSLLRQPQHF
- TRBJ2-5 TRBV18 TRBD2 TGTGCCAGCTCACTAGGCGGACTAGCGGGGCCTGGAGGTCGGACCCAGTACTTC CASSLGGLAGPGGRTQYF
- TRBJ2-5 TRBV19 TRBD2 TGTGCCAGCAGGAAAGCGGGGGGGCAGGAGGAGACCCAGTACTTC CASRKAGGQEETQYF
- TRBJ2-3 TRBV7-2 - TGTGCCAGCAGCTTAGCGGGGGGGCAGGATACGCAGTATTTT CASSLAGGQDTQYF
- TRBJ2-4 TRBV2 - TGTGCCAGCAGGGGGGGAGTAAACATTCAGTACTTC CASRGGVNIQYF
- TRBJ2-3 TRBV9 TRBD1 TGTGCCAGCAGCGAGGGGGCGGAAGATACGCAGTATTTT CASSEGAEDTQYF
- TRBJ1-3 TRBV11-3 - TGTGCCAGCAGCCTTAACTTTATTGGGCAGGGGAGCACCATATATTTT CASSLNFIGQGSTIYF
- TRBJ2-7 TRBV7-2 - TGTGCCAGCAGCTTAGGTGGGGGGCCATCCGAGCAGTACTTC CASSLGGGPSEQYF
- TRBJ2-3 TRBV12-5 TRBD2 TGTGCTAGTGGTTTGGTCTATCCAGCGGGAGCTCCCCGGACGCAGTATTTT CASGLVYPAGAPRTQYF
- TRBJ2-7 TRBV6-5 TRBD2 TGTGCCAGCAGCCCGGGGGGGCGTTTCTACGAGCAGTACTTC CASSPGGRFYEQYF
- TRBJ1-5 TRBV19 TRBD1 TGTGCCACTTCATTCCGGGACAGGGGCCCCAATCAGCCCCAGCATTTT CATSFRDRGPNQPQHF
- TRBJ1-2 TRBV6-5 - TGTGCCAGCACCAAACCCGGTGGGAACTATGGCTACACCTTC CASTKPGGNYGYTF
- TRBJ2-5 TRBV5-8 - TGTGCCAGCAGCTTGCAAATCGGTTTCGGAGGGCTCGAAGTGGAGACCCAGTACTTC CASSLQIGFGGLEVETQYF
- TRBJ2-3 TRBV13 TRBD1 TGTGCCAGCAGCCCTCGGGACAGGGGGAGGGATACGCAGTATTTT CASSPRDRGRDTQYF
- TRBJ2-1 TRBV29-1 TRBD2 TGCGCGGGAGTCTTCTACAATGAGCAGTTCTTC CAGVFYNEQFF
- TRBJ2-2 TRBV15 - TGTGCCACCAGCAGAGATATGCCCGGGGAGCTGTTTTTT CATSRDMPGELFF
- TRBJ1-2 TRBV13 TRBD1 TGTGCCAGCAGCTCCTTCCGGGACAGGGGGAACTATGGCTACACCTTC CASSSFRDRGNYGYTF
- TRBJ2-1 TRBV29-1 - TGCAGCGTTGAAAGGTCGGGTTCCCACAATGAGCAGTTCTTC CSVERSGSHNEQFF
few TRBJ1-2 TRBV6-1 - TGTGCCAGCAGTGAAGGGGGAGGGGTACTTGGCTACACCTTC CASSEGGGVLGYTF
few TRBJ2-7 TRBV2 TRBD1 TGTGCCAGCAGTTACGAAGGGGGCGCGGACCCCTACGAGCAGTACTTC CASSYEGGADPYEQYF
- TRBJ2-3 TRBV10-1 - TGCGCCAGCAGTATGACCTTAGATACGCAGTATTTT CASSMTLDTQYF
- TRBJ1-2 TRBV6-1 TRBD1 TGTGCCAGCAGTGCTTTAGGGGGACAGGGCGGATATGGCTACACCTTC CASSALGGQGGYGYTF
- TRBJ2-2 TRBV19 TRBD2 TGTGCCAGTAGTAGGCCGGGAGGAACCGGGGAGCTGTTTTTT CASSRPGGTGELFF
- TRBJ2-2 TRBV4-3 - TGCGCCAGCAGCCAAGAATCAGGGGCGAACACCGGGGAGCTGTTTTTT CASSQESGANTGELFF
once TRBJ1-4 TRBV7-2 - TGTGCCAGCAGCTTAGTTGGCGGGCAAAAACTGTTTTTT CASSLVGGQKLFF
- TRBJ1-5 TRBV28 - TGTGCCAGCAGTACAGGGAATCAGCCCCAGCATTTT CASSTGNQPQHF
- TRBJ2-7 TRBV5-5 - TGTGCCAGCAGCTTGACCTACGAGCAGTACTTC CASSLTYEQYF
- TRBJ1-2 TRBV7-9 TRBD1 TGTGCCAGCAGCGGCAGGGGGGCCGGCCTTAGGGGCTACACCTTC CASSGRGAGLRGYTF
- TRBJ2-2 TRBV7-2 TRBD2 TGTGCCAGCAGCTTAGAGAGAGCGGGGCTGAACACCGGGGAGCTGTTTTTT CASSLERAGLNTGELFF
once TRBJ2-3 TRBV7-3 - TGTGCCAGCAGCTTGGGCAGAAGCACAGATACGCAGTATTTT CASSLGRSTDTQYF
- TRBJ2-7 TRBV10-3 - TGTGCCATCAGTGATAAGGGTATAAAGATTTACGAGCAGTACTTC CAISDKGIKIYEQYF
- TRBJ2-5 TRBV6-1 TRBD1 TGTGCCAGCAGGGGCAAGGGGGCCACTGCCCAGTACTTC CASRGKGATAQYF
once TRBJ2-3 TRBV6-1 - TGTGCCAGCAGCCCGACGCCACTAGATACGCAGTATTTT CASSPTPLDTQYF
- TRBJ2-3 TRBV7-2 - TGTGCCAGCAGTTCCCACGGGAGTTGGGCAGATACGCAGTATTTT CASSSHGSWADTQYF
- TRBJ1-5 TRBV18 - TGTGCCAGCTCACCCTCGGGGGGCAATCAGCCCCAGCATTTT CASSPSGGNQPQHF
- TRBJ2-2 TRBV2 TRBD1 TGTGCCAGCATGGGGACAGGGGGGATTATAGGTAGCACCGGGGAGCTGTTTTTT CASMGTGGIIGSTGELFF